The rows below give T cell receptor beta chains drawn from one sample of a study of blood T cells in healthy people across ages. TCRdb processed the 5' RACE reads anew with MiXCR; each CDR3 protein has one entry. Of 1,100,000 or so distinct CDR3 sequences listed, more than 35% are singletons. The sequencing sample was made of blood. The receptors come from a woman aged 60-75 years in good health. The CDR3 runs from the conserved cysteine through the conserved F or W. The order of the fields is V gene, D gene, J gene, CDR3 protein. A D gene is named only where the DNA matches it firmly.

v_gene: TRBV5-6
d_gene: .
j_gene: TRBJ2-1
CDR3aa: CASSLYWASEYNEQFF

v_gene: TRBV25-1
d_gene: .
j_gene: TRBJ1-4
CDR3aa: CASRRGREKLFF

v_gene: TRBV6-2/TRBV6-3
d_gene: TRBD2
j_gene: TRBJ2-7
CDR3aa: CATGTSGYPYEQYF

v_gene: TRBV25-1
d_gene: TRBD1
j_gene: TRBJ2-7
CDR3aa: CASSEYGTDSYEQYF

v_gene: TRBV4-1
d_gene: .
j_gene: TRBJ1-4
CDR3aa: CASSQRETSNEKLFF

v_gene: TRBV9
d_gene: .
j_gene: TRBJ2-1
CDR3aa: CASHYNEQFF

v_gene: TRBV12-3/TRBV12-4
d_gene: .
j_gene: TRBJ1-1
CDR3aa: CASSTTGSTEAFF

v_gene: TRBV30
d_gene: TRBD1
j_gene: TRBJ2-6
CDR3aa: CAWSDGQGGSGANVLTF

v_gene: TRBV28
d_gene: TRBD2
j_gene: TRBJ2-1
CDR3aa: CASSPPGLAGYNEQFF

v_gene: TRBV7-6
d_gene: .
j_gene: TRBJ2-3
CDR3aa: CASSQTVVEDTQYF

v_gene: TRBV20-1
d_gene: .
j_gene: TRBJ2-3
CDR3aa: CSAIQGWGEDTQYF

v_gene: TRBV7-2
d_gene: .
j_gene: TRBJ2-7
CDR3aa: CASSTHRGGVGASSYEQYF

v_gene: TRBV11-2
d_gene: .
j_gene: TRBJ1-4
CDR3aa: CASSSIRVRDEKLFF

v_gene: TRBV11-2
d_gene: .
j_gene: TRBJ2-4
CDR3aa: CASSLVGISAKNIQYF

v_gene: TRBV9
d_gene: .
j_gene: TRBJ2-5
CDR3aa: CASNHSPQGWETQYF

v_gene: TRBV11-2
d_gene: TRBD2
j_gene: TRBJ2-3
CDR3aa: CASSLRGTSSIADTQYF

v_gene: TRBV27
d_gene: .
j_gene: TRBJ2-7
CDR3aa: CASRGISYEQYF

v_gene: TRBV5-1
d_gene: TRBD2
j_gene: TRBJ2-1
CDR3aa: CASRRTGLAGESRNEQFF

v_gene: TRBV25-1
d_gene: .
j_gene: TRBJ2-7
CDR3aa: CASSEYGLAGEQYF

v_gene: TRBV20-1
d_gene: .
j_gene: TRBJ2-7
CDR3aa: CSARGGRRSSYEQYF

v_gene: TRBV3-1
d_gene: .
j_gene: .
CDR3aa: CASSQGRNYEQYF

v_gene: TRBV11-2
d_gene: .
j_gene: .
CDR3aa: CASSLVTGGRRTQYF

v_gene: TRBV10-3
d_gene: .
j_gene: TRBJ2-7
CDR3aa: CATAPNPGPSYEQYF

v_gene: TRBV4-3
d_gene: .
j_gene: TRBJ2-5
CDR3aa: CASSLQTGAQETQYF

v_gene: TRBV12-3/TRBV12-4
d_gene: .
j_gene: TRBJ2-3
CDR3aa: CASSNDSGLSTDTQYF

v_gene: TRBV20-1
d_gene: .
j_gene: TRBJ2-5
CDR3aa: CSARLGGETQYF

v_gene: TRBV2
d_gene: .
j_gene: TRBJ2-3
CDR3aa: CASSEEVVPDTQYF

v_gene: TRBV28
d_gene: .
j_gene: TRBJ2-1
CDR3aa: CASSLYFGLDNEQFF

v_gene: TRBV7-8
d_gene: .
j_gene: .
CDR3aa: CASSLGPYAETQYF

v_gene: TRBV20-1
d_gene: .
j_gene: TRBJ2-7
CDR3aa: CSARDNSNEQYF

v_gene: TRBV30
d_gene: TRBD1
j_gene: TRBJ2-6
CDR3aa: CAWSWRTGFSGANVLTF

v_gene: TRBV7-9
d_gene: TRBD2
j_gene: TRBJ2-1
CDR3aa: CASSSGTSGEQFF

v_gene: TRBV6-4
d_gene: TRBD2
j_gene: TRBJ2-1
CDR3aa: CASRRGLADNEQFF

v_gene: TRBV12-3/TRBV12-4
d_gene: TRBD2
j_gene: TRBJ2-7
CDR3aa: CASKGLATDEQYF

v_gene: TRBV6-4
d_gene: TRBD2
j_gene: TRBJ2-3
CDR3aa: CASSWREGDTQYF

v_gene: TRBV10-1
d_gene: TRBD2
j_gene: TRBJ2-1
CDR3aa: CASSELGGDHNEQFF

v_gene: TRBV10-2
d_gene: .
j_gene: TRBJ2-4
CDR3aa: CASSPAGAVDIQYF

v_gene: TRBV15
d_gene: TRBD1
j_gene: TRBJ2-7
CDR3aa: CATSRPKGQPSDEQYF

v_gene: TRBV20-1
d_gene: .
j_gene: TRBJ2-5
CDR3aa: CSAPRTAKVAATQETQYF

v_gene: TRBV20-1
d_gene: TRBD2
j_gene: TRBJ2-1
CDR3aa: CSASGGKGTGTSINEQFF

v_gene: TRBV20-1
d_gene: TRBD2
j_gene: TRBJ2-6
CDR3aa: CSAAPGLVTSGANVLTF

v_gene: TRBV11-2
d_gene: .
j_gene: TRBJ2-4
CDR3aa: CASSLDPGSKNIQYF

v_gene: TRBV9
d_gene: .
j_gene: TRBJ2-5
CDR3aa: CASSSSPGSQETQYF

v_gene: TRBV4-1
d_gene: .
j_gene: TRBJ1-5
CDR3aa: CASSLTVGYQQPQHF

v_gene: TRBV10-3
d_gene: .
j_gene: TRBJ2-3
CDR3aa: CAISVLSTDTQYF

v_gene: TRBV20-1
d_gene: .
j_gene: TRBJ2-1
CDR3aa: CSAEQPYSYNEQFF

v_gene: TRBV7-9
d_gene: TRBD2
j_gene: TRBJ2-1
CDR3aa: CASSSGLAVGEQFF

v_gene: TRBV27
d_gene: .
j_gene: TRBJ2-5
CDR3aa: CASNFGATQYF

v_gene: TRBV4-1
d_gene: .
j_gene: TRBJ1-2
CDR3aa: CASSQPAIGSGSYGYTF

v_gene: TRBV20-1
d_gene: .
j_gene: TRBJ2-1
CDR3aa: CSASTPGMGGISYNEQFF

v_gene: TRBV27
d_gene: .
j_gene: TRBJ1-5
CDR3aa: CASGKGYGNQPQHF

v_gene: TRBV4-2
d_gene: TRBD2
j_gene: TRBJ2-7
CDR3aa: CASSQDLSGGVLEQYF

v_gene: TRBV6-5
d_gene: TRBD1
j_gene: TRBJ1-1
CDR3aa: CASSSERTGEAFF

v_gene: TRBV5-1
d_gene: TRBD1
j_gene: TRBJ1-1
CDR3aa: CASSYGTDKNTEAFF

v_gene: TRBV6-5
d_gene: .
j_gene: TRBJ2-1
CDR3aa: CASSYRLSHEQFF

v_gene: TRBV5-1
d_gene: .
j_gene: TRBJ2-1
CDR3aa: CASSGGTVNEQFF

v_gene: TRBV2
d_gene: TRBD1
j_gene: TRBJ1-1
CDR3aa: CASREDRGYTEAFF

v_gene: TRBV3-1
d_gene: .
j_gene: TRBJ2-7
CDR3aa: CASSQDRQPTYEQYF

v_gene: TRBV12-3/TRBV12-4
d_gene: .
j_gene: TRBJ2-1
CDR3aa: CATFPGFF

v_gene: TRBV2
d_gene: TRBD2
j_gene: TRBJ2-1
CDR3aa: CASSVLLAGGSEQFF